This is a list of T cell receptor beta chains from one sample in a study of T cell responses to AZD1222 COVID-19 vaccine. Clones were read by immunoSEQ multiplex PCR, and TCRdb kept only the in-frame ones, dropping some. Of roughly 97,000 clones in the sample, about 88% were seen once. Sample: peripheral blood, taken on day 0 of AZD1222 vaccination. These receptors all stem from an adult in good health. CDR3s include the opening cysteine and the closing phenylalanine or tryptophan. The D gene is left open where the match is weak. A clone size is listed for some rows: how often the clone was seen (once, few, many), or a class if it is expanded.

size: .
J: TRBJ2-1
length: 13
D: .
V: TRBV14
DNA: TGTGCCAGCAGCCAACCCGGGAGCGATGAGCAGTTCTTC
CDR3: CASSQPGSDEQFF

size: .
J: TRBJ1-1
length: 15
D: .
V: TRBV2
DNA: TGTGCCAGCAGTCTGCTGGGACGGAAGAACACTGAAGCTTTCTTT
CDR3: CASSLLGRKNTEAFF

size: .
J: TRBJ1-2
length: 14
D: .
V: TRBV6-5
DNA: TGTGCCAGCAAATCCAGGGGCGCAAACTATGGCTACACCTTC
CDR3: CASKSRGANYGYTF

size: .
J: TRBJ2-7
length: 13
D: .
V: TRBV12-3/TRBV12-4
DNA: TGTGCCAGCAGACAGACAGTCTCCTACGAGCAGTACTTC
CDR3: CASRQTVSYEQYF

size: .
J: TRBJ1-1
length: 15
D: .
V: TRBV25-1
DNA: TGTGCCAGCAGTGACCTAGGGGGGGAGGGGACTGAAGCTTTCTTT
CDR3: CASSDLGGEGTEAFF

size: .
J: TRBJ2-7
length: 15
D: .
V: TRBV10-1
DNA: TGCGCCAGCAGTGAGTCTCGACTGGACCGCTACGAGCAGTACTTC
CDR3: CASSESRLDRYEQYF

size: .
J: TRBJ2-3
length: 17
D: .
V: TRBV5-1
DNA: TGCGCCAGCAGCTTGGCCAATGCGGGGTCGCGGGCAGATACGCAGTATTTT
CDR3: CASSLANAGSRADTQYF

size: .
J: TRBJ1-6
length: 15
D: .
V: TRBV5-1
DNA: TGCGCCAGCAGCTTGGAGCCCCTGCAGAATTCACCCCTCCACTTT
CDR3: CASSLEPLQNSPLHF

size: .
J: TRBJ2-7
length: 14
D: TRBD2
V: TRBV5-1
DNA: TGCGCCAGCAGCGCCGGGGGGGCCATCTACGAGCAGTACTTC
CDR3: CASSAGGAIYEQYF

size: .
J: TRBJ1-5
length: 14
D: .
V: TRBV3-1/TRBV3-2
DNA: TGTGCCAGCAGCCAAGATGTTACCGGGCAGCCCCAGCATTTT
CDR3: CASSQDVTGQPQHF

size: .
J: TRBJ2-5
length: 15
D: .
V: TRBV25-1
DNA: TGTGCCAGCAGTGAATCCAGGGGACGAGAAGAGACCCAGTACTTC
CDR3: CASSESRGREETQYF

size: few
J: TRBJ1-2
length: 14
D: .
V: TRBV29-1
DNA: TGCAGCGTAGCCGGGACACAGGCTAACTATGGCTACACCTTC
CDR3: CSVAGTQANYGYTF

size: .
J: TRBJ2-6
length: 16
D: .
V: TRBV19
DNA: TGTGCCAGTAGTATAGTCGCCGGGTCTGGGGCCAACGTCCTGACTTTC
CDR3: CASSIVAGSGANVLTF

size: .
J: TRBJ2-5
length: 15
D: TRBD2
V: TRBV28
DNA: TGTGCCAGCAGTGTCACTAGCGGGGTTCTGGAGACCCAGTACTTC
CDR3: CASSVTSGVLETQYF

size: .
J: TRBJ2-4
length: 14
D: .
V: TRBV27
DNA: TGTGCCAGCAGTCTGGGACCCGGGACTTACATTCAGTACTTC
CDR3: CASSLGPGTYIQYF

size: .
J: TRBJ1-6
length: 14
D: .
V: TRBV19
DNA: TGTGCCAGTAAGATTGACAGCTCCAATTCACCCCTCCACTTT
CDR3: CASKIDSSNSPLHF

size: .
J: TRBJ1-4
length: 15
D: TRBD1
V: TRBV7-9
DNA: TGTGCCAGCAGCTCACAGGGGACGTCTAATGAAAAACTGTTTTTT
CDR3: CASSSQGTSNEKLFF

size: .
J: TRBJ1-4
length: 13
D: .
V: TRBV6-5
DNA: TGTGCCAGCAGTACGTACGGTAATGAAAAACTGTTTTTT
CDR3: CASSTYGNEKLFF

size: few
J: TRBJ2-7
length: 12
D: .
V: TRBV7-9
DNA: TGTGCCAGCAGCTTATCGGGCTACGAGCAGTACTTC
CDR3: CASSLSGYEQYF

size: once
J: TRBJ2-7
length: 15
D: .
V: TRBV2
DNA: TGTGCCAGCAGTGTTAGGGCAACCGGTGCCTACGAGCAGTACTTC
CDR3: CASSVRATGAYEQYF

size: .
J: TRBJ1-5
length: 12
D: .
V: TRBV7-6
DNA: TGTGCCAGCAGCCTCCCAAACCAGCCCCAGCATTTT
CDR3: CASSLPNQPQHF